The 20 T cell receptor beta chains below were found in one sample sequenced in a study of T-cell reconstitution after alpha-beta-depleted transplantation in children. Preparation of the TCRbeta library involved a method that used unique molecular identifiers. TCRdb analysed the PCR reads with MiXCR anew, one entry per CDR3 protein. The sample consists of 700,000 to 850,000 distinct CDR3 sequences, roughly 15% of them appearing once. Sequencing was performed on PBMCs, mostly from graft donor cells, taken 360 days after TCRalphabeta/CD19-depleted stem cell transplant. The origin of the receptors is a male patient aged 10-17 years who had a stem cell transplant for acute lymphoblastic leukemia, so the T cells may come from the graft donor.

This chain uses TRBV29-1 with TRBJ1-1, with 8 nucleotides matching TRBD1. V was pared by 7 bases and J by 11 bases, with 6 bases of the junction left unmatched. CDR1 is SQVTM, CDR2 ANQGSEA, per germline. The CDR3 totals 10 residues. CDR3 nucleotide sequence: TGCAGCGCATCAGGGGGCAAGGCTTTCTTT. This translates into CSASGGKAFF. Complete variable domain (other parts from reference TRBV29-1 and TRBJ1-1): SAVISQKPSRDICQRGTSLTIQCQVDSQVTMMFWYRQQPGQSLTLIATANQGSEATYESGFVIDKFPISRPNLTFSTLTVSNMSPEDSSIYLCSASGGKAFFGQGTRLTVV.

This clonotype was detected many times. This chain links TRBV20-1 with TRBJ1-1, with unresolved D. Deletions cut 4 bases from V and 7 bases from J, with 13 bases between. The CDR3 consists of 12 residues. The germline CDR1 and CDR2 sequences are DFQATT and SNEGSKA (reference sequence). The CDR3 nucleotides are TGCAGTGCTACTATCGTGGGCCTTGAAGCTTTCTTT. Encoded protein: CSATIVGLEAFF.

The V call is TRBV2, the J call TRBJ2-3; D tentatively reads TRBD1 or TRBD2 (5 bases each). The germline gives CDR1 SNHLY, CDR2 FYNNEI. The CDR3 consists of 13 residues. V was pared by 6 bases and J by 5 bases, with 12 bases between. The CDR3 DNA sequence: TGTGCCAGCAGGAGGGACCGGGGAGATACGCAGTATTTT. Translation gives CASRRDRGDTQYF.

V is TRBV20-1 and J is TRBJ2-3; TRBD2 is a possible D gene (5 bases). V dropped 1 base and J dropped 5 bases, with 19 bases sitting between them. The germline gives CDR1 DFQATT, CDR2 SNEGSKA (reference sequence). The CDR3 sequence is 16 residues long. The CDR3 bases are TGCAGTGCTAGAGTCGCGATGGCGCGCGAGGGAGATACGCAGTATTTT. Translating gives CSARVAMAREGDTQYF.

The chain couples TRBV20-1 to TRBJ1-4, with TRBD1 matching 7 bases. Germline V gene lookup returns CDR1 DFQATT and CDR2 SNEGSKA (reference sequence). Trimming removed 6 bases from V and 8 bases from J; junction bases left unmatched: 6. The length of the CDR3 is 12 residues. CDR3 sequence: CSAQGTAEKLFF. As DNA, the CDR3 is TGCAGTGCACAGGGGACGGCGGAAAAACTGTTTTTT.

This clonotype was seen only a few times. The chain has TRBV5-1 and TRBJ2-7, with 11 bases matching TRBD2. Germline assignment: CDR1 SGHRS and CDR2 YFSETQ. The V gene end was trimmed by 4 bases and the J gene end by 3 bases; junction bases not matched to a gene: 18. This CDR3 has 19 residues. The DNA for the CDR3 is TGCGCCAGCAGCCCCCTAGCGGGAGGTGCCCCAAGCACCAGCTACGAGCAGTACTTC. Protein product: CASSPLAGGAPSTSYEQYF.

The table lists this clonotype with a few counts. J is TRBJ2-1 and V is TRBV9; 11 bases match TRBD2. Trimming took 1 base from V and 15 from J; bases not matched to a gene: 12. Per the germline V gene, CDR1 is SGDLS and CDR2 is YYNGEE. This CDR3 has 15 residues. CDR3 residues: CASSVSTSGTGGAFF. The CDR3 region has the DNA TGTGCCAGCAGCGTATCGACTAGCGGGACCGGGGGGGCGTTCTTC.

This clonotype was counted a few times. This chain uses TRBV7-3 with TRBJ2-3; the D is unclear. The CDR3 contains 12 residues. Germline V gene sequence: CDR1 SGHTA, CDR2 FQGTGA. The V gene lost 5 bases and the J gene lost 5 bases, with 8 bases spanning the gap. CDR3 region: CASSTRGDTQYF. CDR3 bases: TGTGCCAGCAGCACCCGCGGAGATACGCAGTATTTT. The complete variable domain, with remaining parts taken from reference TRBV7-3 and TRBJ2-3, reads GAGVSQTPSNKVTEKGKYVELRCDPISGHTALYWYRQSLGQGPEFLIYFQGTGAADDSGLPNDRFFAVRPEGSVSTLKIQRTERGDSAVYLCASSTRGDTQYFGPGTRLTVL.

This chain connects TRBV29-1 to TRBJ2-1; weak D call: TRBD1 (6 bases). V was shortened by 4 bases and J by 3 bases, with 13 bases between the two germline ends. The CDR3 is made up of 14 amino acids. Germline V gene sequence: CDR1 SQVTM, CDR2 ANQGSEA. The CDR3 DNA sequence: TGCAGCGTTGGGGGGCCCCCTGGCTACAATGAGCAGTTCTTC. Its translation: CSVGGPPGYNEQFF.

V and J are TRBV7-2 and TRBJ2-7, with TRBD2 matching 8 bases. The CDR3 loop spans 14 amino acids. Germline CDR1 and CDR2: SGHTA and FQGNSA. J was trimmed by 3 bases and V by 2 bases; bases with no gene match: 3. CDR3 sequence reads: CASSLSGLVYEQYF. CDR3 DNA sequence: TGTGCCAGCAGCTTATCGGGACTAGTCTACGAGCAGTACTTC.

This clonotype came up many times. V gene TRBV29-1 combines with J gene TRBJ1-2, with 7 bases fitting TRBD1. The CDR3 length is 13 residues. CDR1 and CDR2 (germline): SQVTM, ANQGSEA. V lost 4 bases and J lost 4; bases outside the gene matches: 6. CDR3 loop: CSVGGQSTYGYTF. The CDR3 DNA reads as TGCAGCGTTGGGGGACAGTCCACCTATGGCTACACCTTC. Complete variable domain (other parts from reference TRBV29-1 and TRBJ1-2): SAVISQKPSRDICQRGTSLTIQCQVDSQVTMMFWYRQQPGQSLTLIATANQGSEATYESGFVIDKFPISRPNLTFSTLTVSNMSPEDSSIYLCSVGGQSTYGYTFGSGTRLTVV.

Of note for this clonotype: This clone may be a read error of a much larger clone one base away. The gene calls are TRBV4-1 and TRBJ2-7; D might be TRBD1 (6 bases). Per germline, CDR1 MGHRA and CDR2 YSYEKL. The CDR3 length is 16 residues. The chain's CDR3 is CASSKDDRGHTYEQYF. DNA for the CDR3: TGCGCCAGCAGCAAAGATGACCGGGGACACACCTACGAGCAGTACTTC.

This clonotype was counted a few times. V is TRBV5-6 and J is TRBJ2-1; D call uncertain. The V end lost 7 bases, the J end lost 8 bases, and 10 bases lay between the germline ends. Germline CDR1 and CDR2: SGHDT and YYEEEE. CDR3 size: 11 residues. The CDR3 here is CASRRVDEQFF. The CDR3 DNA sequence: TGTGCCAGCCGACGTGTCGATGAGCAGTTCTTC.

The CDR3 loop reads CASSRGKGSPYEQYF. The CDR3 DNA reads as TGTGCCAGCAGTCGTGGTAAGGGCAGCCCCTACGAGCAGTACTTC. This chain connects TRBV27 to TRBJ2-7, with D uncertain. Per the germline V gene, CDR1 is MNHEY and CDR2 is SMNVEV (reference sequence). This CDR3 comprises 15 residues. The germline V and J ends were trimmed by 5 bases and 2 bases, with 16 bases remaining between them.

This clonotype appeared many times. V and J are TRBV7-9 and TRBJ2-7; D possibly corresponds to TRBD1 (6 bases). V was trimmed by 5 bases and J by 11 bases, leaving 22 bases between them. CDR1 SEHNR and CDR2 FQNEAQ come from the germline V gene (reference sequence). CDR3 length: 14 residues. The CDR3 DNA reads TGTGCCAGCAGCGGCGGCTATCAGGGGTCCTCTGAGTACTTC. Protein product: CASSGGYQGSSEYF.

This clonotype turned up a few times. V gene TRBV27 combines with J gene TRBJ2-7; D is tentatively TRBD1 or TRBD2 (5 bases each). Between the trimmed V and J ends, which lost 4 bases and 3 bases, there was a span of 13 bases. The germline CDR1 and CDR2 sequences are MNHEY and SMNVEV (reference sequence). The CDR3 consists of 14 residues. CDR3 loop: CASSSGPLGYEQYF. In DNA form, the CDR3 reads TGTGCCAGCAGTTCGGGACCGTTAGGCTACGAGCAGTACTTC.

This clonotype came up many times. J is TRBJ1-1 and V is TRBV29-1; D is unclear. V was shortened by 4 bases and J by 12 bases, with 12 bases between the two germline ends. Germline V gives CDR1 SQVTM, CDR2 ANQGSEA. The CDR3 runs to 10 residues. The CDR3 spells CSVVMEESFF. CDR3 DNA: TGCAGCGTTGTAATGGAGGAATCTTTCTTT.

The chain links TRBV19 to TRBJ2-3, with no clear D. Germline CDR1 and CDR2: LNHDA and SQIVND (reference sequence). This CDR3 is 14 amino acids long. V gave up 5 bases and J gave up 9 bases, with 18 bases separating them. The CDR3 loop is CASSPEANLGTQYF. As DNA, the CDR3 is TGTGCCAGTAGTCCCGAGGCCAATTTGGGAACGCAGTATTTT.

The chain employs TRBV7-7 and TRBJ2-5; 9 bases map to TRBD2. Germline V gives CDR1 SSHAT, CDR2 FNYEAQ (reference sequence). The V segment lost 5 bases and the J segment 5 bases; nucleotides outside the gene matches: 9. The CDR3 is made up of 15 amino acids. The CDR3 sequence is CASSDSGSGGETQYF. The CDR3 DNA reads as TGTGCCAGCAGCGATAGCGGGAGCGGAGGGGAGACCCAGTACTTC.

This clonotype was detected ten times or more. The V and J genes are TRBV27 and TRBJ2-2; D is unclear. Germline V gene data show CDR1 as MNHEY and CDR2 as SMNVEV (reference sequence). CDR3 length equals 15 residues. Trimming removed 2 bases at V and 2 bases at J, with 9 bases between. CDR3 nucleotides: TGTGCCAGCAGTTTAAAACAATTAAACACCGGGGAGCTGTTTTTT. Encoded protein: CASSLKQLNTGELFF.